Detailed here is one T cell receptor beta chain. The data were obtained in a study of Ad26.COV2.S vaccination and SARS-CoV-2 variants. Trimming removed 4 bases from V and 4 bases from J, with 10 bases in between. Germline assignment: CDR1 MNHEY and CDR2 SVGEGT. CDR3 size: 14 residues. Sequencing used immunoSEQ multiplex PCR; TCRdb keeps in-frame clones, though not all of them. The sample consists of around 140,000 clones, more than 80% of them appearing once. This specimen consisted of peripheral blood, obtained after recovery from COVID-19. The receptor was isolated from a human donor who had recovered from COVID-19. The V and J genes are TRBV6-2 or TRBV6-3 and TRBJ2-2; D possibly corresponds to TRBD1 (5 bases). The CDR3 here is CASSLGRATGELFF. CDR3 in DNA: TGTGCCAGCAGTTTAGGCAGGGCCACCGGGGAGCTGTTTTTT.